This T cell receptor beta chain was sequenced during a study of blood T cell repertoires in COVID-19. In the case of this clone: The sample has other DNA sequences that encode this CDR3 too.

Enrolled during active infection, Seattle patients were then followed longitudinally. This CDR3 comprises 15 residues. Trimming removed 4 bases from V and 2 bases from J; junction bases left unmatched: 2. CDR1 LNHDA and CDR2 SQIVND come from the germline V gene (reference sequence). Authors' analysis steps: Amplification of reference gene primers provided the estimated nucleated cell counts. Produced via immunoSEQ multiplex PCR; TCRdb's table is partial and in-frame only. Clone size and the V and J calls come from that table; the DNA yielded D and trimming. The sample lists about 94,000 clones; 78% were seen once.

Sequenced material: peripheral blood. The clonotype originates from a man aged 70 or older with COVID-19, enrolled during active disease. The rearrangement uses TRBV19 and TRBJ2-7; 13 bases map to TRBD2. For the CDR3, the DNA is TGTGCCAGTAGTACCGGACTAGCGGGGGCCTACGAGCAGTACTTC. Translating gives CASSTGLAGAYEQYF.